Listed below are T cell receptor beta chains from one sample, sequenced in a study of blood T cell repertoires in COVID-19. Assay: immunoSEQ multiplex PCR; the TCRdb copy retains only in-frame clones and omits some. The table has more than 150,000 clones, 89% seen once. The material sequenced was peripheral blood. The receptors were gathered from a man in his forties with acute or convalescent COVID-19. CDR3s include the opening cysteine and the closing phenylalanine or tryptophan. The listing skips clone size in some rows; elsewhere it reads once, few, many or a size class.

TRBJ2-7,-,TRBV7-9,CASSISGTGNEQYF
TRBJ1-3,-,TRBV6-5,CASSYAGTEGNTIYF
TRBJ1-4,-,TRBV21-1,CASSYTINKGGSLATNEKLFF
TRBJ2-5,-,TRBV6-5,CASSYRGAETQYF
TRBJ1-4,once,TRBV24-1,CATSDPPGDNEKLFF
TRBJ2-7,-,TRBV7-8,CASSPKGLAGVSYEQYF
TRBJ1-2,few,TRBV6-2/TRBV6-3,CASSYTRGPNYGYTF
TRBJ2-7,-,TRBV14,CASSQDFGVVYEQYF
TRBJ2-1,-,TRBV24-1,CATSSTESSYNEQFF
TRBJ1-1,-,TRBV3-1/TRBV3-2,CASSHARGLGNTEAFF
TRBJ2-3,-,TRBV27,CASSPSTGDTDTQYF
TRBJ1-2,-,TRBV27,CASSFRTGSRGYTF
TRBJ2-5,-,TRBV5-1,CASSRPGQGTQETQYF
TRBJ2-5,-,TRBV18,CASSPRHGVQYF
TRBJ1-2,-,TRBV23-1,CASSQRRAHYGYTF
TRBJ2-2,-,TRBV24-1,CATSDPAGVTGELFF
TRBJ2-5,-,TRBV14,CASSQGVDWSKETQYF
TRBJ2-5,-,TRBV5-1,CASSSGGLAGGYQETQYF
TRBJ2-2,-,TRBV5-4,CASSFFPGQGLSGELFF
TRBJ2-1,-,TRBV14,CASSREFPGQWNNEQFF
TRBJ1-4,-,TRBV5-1,CASSSDPGTGNEKLFF
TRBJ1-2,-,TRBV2,CASSESGQGNYGYTF
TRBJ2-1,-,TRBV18,CASSLNGATYNEQFF
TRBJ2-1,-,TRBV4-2,CASGLAGALFEQFF
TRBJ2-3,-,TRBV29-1,CSVELRTSGRDTQYF
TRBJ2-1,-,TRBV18,CASARPSGFYNEQFF
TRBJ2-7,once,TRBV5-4,CASSLARGDSYEQYF
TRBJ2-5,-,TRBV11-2,CASSPPDGLAGRETQYF
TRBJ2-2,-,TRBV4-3,CASSQDTSWVGGANTGELFF
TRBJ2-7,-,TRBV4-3,CASSQPGTGDCEQYF
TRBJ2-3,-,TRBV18,CASSPSGGHTDTQYF
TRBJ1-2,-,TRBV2,CASSGTGGSGYTF
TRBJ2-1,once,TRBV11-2,CASSLVPLGGGLYNEQFF
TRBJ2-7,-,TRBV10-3,CAIRDSDRISYEQYF
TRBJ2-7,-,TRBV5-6,CASSYRTVEQYF
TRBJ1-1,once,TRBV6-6,CASSPIGQGSTEAFF
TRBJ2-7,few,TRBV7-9,CASSVMPGQGTYEQYF
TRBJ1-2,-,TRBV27,CASKLTGGNGYTF
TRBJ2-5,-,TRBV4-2,CASSQGLAGDETQYF